This T cell receptor (beta chain) was recorded in a study of blood T cells in healthy people across ages. CDR1 is MDHEN and CDR2 is SYDVKM in the germline V gene. V lost 2 bases and J lost 1; bases outside the gene matches: 6. The CDR3 is made up of 16 amino acids. The table lists this clonotype with a count of one. Primed by a sample-barcoded 5' primer and a J-beta primer mix, a second PCR proceeded for about 7 to 11 cycles. Each cDNA molecule carried a tag from a template-switch adaptor that contained 12 random nucleotides. TCRdb processed the 5' RACE reads anew with MiXCR; each CDR3 protein has one entry. Of 650,000 to 1,000,000 distinct CDR3 sequences listed, around half are singletons.

This rearrangement joins TRBV28 to TRBJ2-5, with 8 bases that match TRBD2. This receptor was identified in a man aged 80 or over in good health. Sequencing was done on a sample of blood. DNA of the CDR3: TGTGCCAGCAGTTTAGACCAGCGGGAGTTCCAAGAGACCCAGTACTTC. Translation: CASSLDQREFQETQYF.